The 32 T cell receptor beta chains presented below share a single source sample, sequenced in a study of shared clonotypes between healthy human individuals. Assay: immunoSEQ multiplex PCR; the TCRdb copy retains only in-frame clones and omits some. The sample holds approximately 1,500,000 clones; around 98% are singletons and the top ten take less than 0.55%. The sample comprised naive CD4+ T cells sorted from blood. Subset of the sample: CD45RA+ positively selected. The receptors were sampled from a man between 25 and 39 years old in good health.

A remark on this clone: Other DNA variants within this sample encode the same CDR3. The chain uses TRBV19 and TRBJ2-7, with 7 bases that match TRBD2. Germline CDR1 is LNHDA and CDR2 is SQIVND (reference sequence). This CDR3 has 13 amino acids. Losses at the gene ends were 4 bases for V and 1 base for J; bases not matched to a gene: 1. The CDR3 DNA reads as TGTGCCAGTAGTAGGGGGGGTTCCTACGAGCAGTACTTC. It codes for CASSRGGSYEQYF.

This rearrangement joins TRBV6-1 to TRBJ2-5; D is ambiguous. V lost 7 bases and J lost 0, with 15 bases in between. This CDR3 has 15 residues. Germline V CDR1 and CDR2: MNHNS, SASEGT. Written as DNA, the CDR3 is TGTGCCAGCACCCCACCCGCCTGGTACCAAGAGACCCAGTACTTC. This translates into CASTPPAWYQETQYF.

J is TRBJ2-7 and V is TRBV6-6; 7 bases are a match to TRBD2. V shed 5 bases, J shed 0 bases, and the junction held 7 bases outside the gene matches. The germline V gene encodes CDR1 MNHNY and CDR2 SVGAGI (reference sequence). The CDR3 totals 15 residues. Written as DNA, the CDR3 is TGTGCCAGCAGTGACCCCGGGGGGACCTCCTACGAGCAGTACTTC. Amino acids: CASSDPGGTSYEQYF.

Points on this clone: This same CDR3 is encoded by further DNA sequences in the sample. V is TRBV18 and J is TRBJ2-1; 9 positions agree with TRBD1. Trimming cost V 2 bases and J 1 base; bases outside gene matches: 0. Germline-derived CDR1 and CDR2 are KGHSH and LQKENI. This CDR3 spans 15 amino acids. Written as DNA, the CDR3 is TGTGCCAGCTCACCAGGGACAGGGTCCTACAATGAGCAGTTCTTC. Protein: CASSPGTGSYNEQFF. Variable domain in full (rest from reference TRBV18 and TRBJ2-1): NAGVMQNPRHLVRRRGQEARLRCSPMKGHSHVYWYRQLPEEGLKFMVYLQKENIIDESGMPKERFSAEFPKEGPSILRIQQVVRGDSAAYFCASSPGTGSYNEQFFGPGTRLTVL.

The chain joins TRBV5-1 to TRBJ2-2, with unresolved D. V was clipped by 3 bases and J by 5 bases, with 5 bases between them. Germline CDR1 reads SGHRS; CDR2 reads YFSETQ. There are 12 residues in the CDR3. CDR3 in amino acids: CASSYSTGELFF. CDR3 nucleotides: TGCGCCAGCAGCTACTCAACCGGGGAGCTGTTTTTT.

A word on this clone: Other DNA sequences in this sample translate to the same CDR3. The J gene is TRBJ1-1, the V gene TRBV28, with TRBD1 as a possible D gene (6 bases). From germline, CDR1 is MDHEN and CDR2 SYDVKM. The CDR3 is 12 amino acids. The V and J ends lost 3 bases and 8 bases respectively, with 10 bases between them. Here the CDR3 reads CASSLGRGEAFF. CDR3 coding DNA: TGTGCCAGCAGTTTGGGCAGGGGCGAAGCTTTCTTT. The variable domain in full, completed from reference TRBV28 and TRBJ1-1, reads DVKVTQSSRYLVKRTGEKVFLECVQDMDHENMFWYRQDPGLGLRLIYFSYDVKMKEKGDIPEGYSVSREKKERFSLILESASTNQTSMYLCASSLGRGEAFFGQGTRLTVV.

The chain joins TRBV7-2 to TRBJ1-2; D remains unclear. The CDR3 extends over 13 amino acids. The germline V gene encodes CDR1 SGHTA and CDR2 FQGNSA. Trimming took 5 bases from V and 3 from J, leaving 10 bases between them. In DNA, the CDR3 is TGTGCCAGCAGCCGGAACGAATACTATGGCTACACCTTC. Its protein product is CASSRNEYYGYTF.

The chain has TRBV7-3 and TRBJ2-1, with a weak D call TRBD2 (5 bases). Germline V gene sequence: CDR1 SGHTA, CDR2 FQGTGA. The CDR3 contains 15 residues. V was trimmed by 5 bases and J by 8 bases, leaving 19 bases between them. CDR3: CASSPIASRRDEQFF. For the CDR3, the DNA is TGTGCCAGCAGCCCAATCGCTAGCCGAAGGGATGAGCAGTTCTTC.

The chain combines TRBV29-1 with TRBJ1-2; D uncertain. Germline CDR1 reads SQVTM; CDR2 reads ANQGSEA. Trimming removed 3 bases at V and 6 bases at J, with 8 bases between. The CDR3 contains 11 residues. The CDR3 reads CSVDAGHGYTF. In DNA, the CDR3 is TGCAGCGTTGACGCAGGACATGGCTACACCTTC.

The chain recombines TRBV18 with TRBJ1-5; D gene unclear. CDR1 and CDR2 (germline): KGHSH, LQKENI. The V and J ends lost 2 bases and 0 bases respectively, with 8 bases between them. This CDR3 has 15 amino acids. The CDR3 loop reads CASSPSQNSNQPQHF. CDR3 nucleotides: TGTGCCAGCTCACCATCCCAGAATAGCAATCAGCCCCAGCATTTT.

A word on this clone: Distinct nucleotide sequences in the sample also encode this CDR3. V is TRBV9 and J is TRBJ1-3, with D hard to call. Germline V CDR1 and CDR2: SGDLS, YYNGEE. The CDR3 spans 13 residues. The ends were cut back, 0 bases at V and 3 bases at J, with 4 bases in the middle. The CDR3 bases are TGTGCCAGCAGCGTAGAAGGTGGAAACACCATATATTTT. This sequence encodes CASSVEGGNTIYF.

The chain recombines TRBV5-4 with TRBJ2-7; 9 nucleotides line up with TRBD2. J lost 5 bases, V lost 4 bases, and 13 bases had no gene match. CDR1 is SGHNT and CDR2 is YYREEE in the germline V gene (reference sequence). The CDR3 spans 16 residues. The CDR3 spells CASSISLGGRAHEQYF. The CDR3 coding sequence is TGTGCCAGCAGCATCTCTCTTGGCGGGAGGGCCCACGAGCAGTACTTC.

This sequence joins TRBV5-4 and TRBJ2-7; D call uncertain. The germline gives CDR1 SGHNT, CDR2 YYREEE (reference sequence). Between the trimmed V and J ends, which lost 0 bases and 6 bases, there was a span of 13 bases. The CDR3 has 14 amino acids. CDR3 coding DNA: TGTGCCAGCAGCTTGGGTTCTGGGTTTGGCGAGCAGTACTTC. Its translation is CASSLGSGFGEQYF.

V is TRBV9 and J is TRBJ2-2; D may be TRBD1 (5 bases). V shed 0 bases and J shed 7 bases, with 13 bases lying between them. The CDR3 has 15 residues. The germline V gene encodes CDR1 SGDLS and CDR2 YYNGEE. CDR3 sequence reads: CASSVGGRVGGELFF. The CDR3 DNA is TGTGCCAGCAGCGTAGGCGGCAGGGTTGGCGGGGAGCTGTTTTTT.

V gene TRBV5-1 combines with J gene TRBJ2-7; D might be TRBD1 (5 bases). V dropped 4 bases and J dropped 5 bases, with 22 bases sitting between them. Germline values: CDR1 SGHRS, CDR2 YFSETQ. The CDR3 is 16 residues long. CDR3 in amino acids: CASSRQGSTRGNEQYF. CDR3 nucleotide sequence: TGCGCCAGCAGCCGGCAGGGATCGACAAGGGGAAACGAGCAGTACTTC.

This rearrangement joins TRBV4-3 to TRBJ2-5, with D tentatively TRBD1 (6 bases). Trimming took 3 bases from V and 1 from J, leaving 12 bases between them. CDR1 LGHNA and CDR2 YSLEER come from the germline V gene. This CDR3 region has 15 residues. CDR3 loop: CASSHGRDTQETQYF. The CDR3 nucleotides are TGCGCCAGCAGCCACGGCCGGGACACCCAAGAGACCCAGTACTTC.

The chain links TRBV10-3 to TRBJ2-1; 7 bases line up with TRBD1. Germline CDR1 ENHRY, CDR2 SYGVKD. The V gene end was trimmed by 2 bases and the J gene end by 5 bases; junction bases not matched to a gene: 12. The CDR3 totals 17 residues. In DNA, the CDR3 is TGTGCCATCAGTGAGCCCTTGACGGGCCAGGGGGACAATGAGCAGTTCTTC. Amino acid sequence: CAISEPLTGQGDNEQFF.

The J gene is TRBJ2-1, the V gene TRBV11-2; D may be TRBD2 (5 bases). Trimming took 2 bases from V and 7 from J, leaving 18 bases between them. This CDR3 spans 16 amino acids. The V gene's germline CDR1 is SGHAT and CDR2 FQNNGV. CDR3: CASSLLRSGLENEQFF. The DNA for the CDR3 is TGTGCCAGCAGCTTATTAAGGAGCGGATTGGAAAATGAGCAGTTCTTC.

The sample holds one count of this clone. The chain combines TRBV18 with TRBJ2-2, with 7 bases identical to TRBD1. V trimming: 3 bases; J trimming: 4 bases; junction bases outside the gene matches: 8. The CDR3 is made up of 16 amino acids. The germline CDR1 and CDR2 sequences are KGHSH and LQKENI. CDR3 protein: CASSPRTGDLTGELFF. CDR3 DNA sequence: TGTGCCAGCTCACCTCGGACAGGAGACCTCACCGGGGAGCTGTTTTTT.

About this clone: The sample holds other DNA sequences that translate to the same CDR3. The V and J genes are TRBV28 and TRBJ1-5; 8 positions match TRBD1. This CDR3 region has 14 residues. Trimming took 5 bases from V and 6 from J; bases not matched to a gene: 6. Germline CDR1 MDHEN, CDR2 SYDVKM. CDR3 DNA: TGTGCCAGCAGTCCGGGACAGGTGGGTCAGCCCCAGCATTTT. It specifies CASSPGQVGQPQHF.

This chain connects TRBV7-6 to TRBJ2-7; the D gene could be TRBD1 or TRBD2 (6 bases each). Trimming stripped 1 base from V and 6 bases from J, with 25 bases between. The CDR3 totals 18 residues. The germline V gene has CDR1 SGHVS and CDR2 FNYEAQ. CDR3 DNA: TGTGCCAGCAGCTTAGAGTCCCGGGGGCGCGGTCGGTCCAGCGAGCAGTACTTC. Translated, it gives CASSLESRGRGRSSEQYF.

This chain connects TRBV9 to TRBJ1-2; D gene ambiguous. The CDR3 loop spans 13 amino acids. Germline loops: CDR1 SGDLS, CDR2 YYNGEE. V was shortened by 3 bases and J by 8 bases, with 14 bases between the two germline ends. CDR3 in amino acids: CASSAEGGRGYTF. The CDR3 coding sequence is TGTGCCAGCAGCGCAGAGGGTGGTCGGGGCTACACCTTC.

This clone was counted a single time. The V call is TRBV7-9, the J call TRBJ2-1; D gene ambiguous. Per germline, CDR1 SEHNR and CDR2 FQNEAQ (reference sequence). The CDR3 has 13 residues. V was shortened by 1 base and J by 11 bases, with 12 bases between the two germline ends. For the CDR3, the DNA is TGTGCCAGCAGCTTAGTTGCCGAGCTGCAGCAGTTCTTC. As protein: CASSLVAELQQFF.

This chain links TRBV14 with TRBJ2-1; TRBD2 might be the D (6 bases). The V gene lost 6 bases and the J gene lost 8 bases, with 14 bases spanning the gap. Per the germline V gene, CDR1 is SGHDN and CDR2 is FVKESK. The CDR3 is 13 residues long. CDR3 amino acids: CASSPWGVDEQFF. DNA of the CDR3: TGTGCCAGCAGTCCCTGGGGGGTCGATGAGCAGTTCTTC. The variable domain in full, with the rest retrieved from reference TRBV14 and TRBJ2-1, is EAGVTQFPSHSVIEKGQTVTLRCDPISGHDNLYWYRRVMGKEIKFLLHFVKESKQDESGMPNNRFLAERTGGTYSTLKVQPAELEDSGVYFCASSPWGVDEQFFGPGTRLTVL.

J is TRBJ2-1 and V is TRBV7-2; 12 bases fit TRBD2. The germline gives CDR1 SGHTA, CDR2 FQGNSA. Trimming at V came to 5 bases and at J to 8 bases, leaving 19 bases not matched to a gene. This CDR3 has 19 residues. DNA of the CDR3: TGTGCCAGCAGCCACCGATCAGGGCGACTAGCGGGAGTCGTTTATGAGCAGTTCTTC. Translated, it gives CASSHRSGRLAGVVYEQFF.

Turning to this clone: The sample carries other DNA sequences with the same CDR3. The CDR3 protein is CASSLGSTDTQYF. For the CDR3, the DNA is TGTGCCAGCAGCTTAGGAAGCACAGATACGCAGTATTTT. The chain joins TRBV11-2 to TRBJ2-3; D gene ambiguous. The CDR3 runs 13 residues. Germline loops: CDR1 SGHAT, CDR2 FQNNGV. Trimming left V 1 base short and J 0 bases short, with 2 bases between.

This sequence joins TRBV28 and TRBJ1-5; maybe TRBD1 (6 bases). Germline V gives CDR1 MDHEN, CDR2 SYDVKM. This CDR3 is 13 amino acids long. V shed 6 bases and J shed 8 bases, with 14 bases lying between them. CDR3 DNA: TGTGCCAGCAGACTAGGGACATCAGAGCCCCAGCATTTT. Translation gives CASRLGTSEPQHF.

This rearrangement joins TRBV19 to TRBJ2-1; TRBD2 matches at 7 bases. In germline, CDR1 is LNHDA, CDR2 SQIVND (reference sequence). The V gene end was trimmed by 8 bases and the J gene end by 5 bases; junction bases not matched to a gene: 12. The CDR3 extends over 15 amino acids. CDR3 nucleotides: TGTGCCAGTTTCTCGGGACTACCCAGAGACAATGAGCAGTTCTTC. Protein sequence: CASFSGLPRDNEQFF.

V usage is TRBV5-1 and J usage is TRBJ2-7; 15 positions match TRBD2. The CDR3 is 16 amino acids. Unmatched junction bases numbered 6, after V lost 4 bases and J lost 4 bases. The germline V gene encodes CDR1 SGHRS and CDR2 YFSETQ. The CDR3 coding sequence is TGCGCCAGCAGCAAAGGACTAGCGGGAGGGCTTTACGAGCAGTACTTC. Translating gives CASSKGLAGGLYEQYF.

This chain connects TRBV30 to TRBJ2-7; D call uncertain. Germline CDR1 GTSNPN, CDR2 SVGIG (reference sequence). The CDR3 is 15 amino acids. Trimming shortened V by 2 bases and J by 1 base, and 15 bases separated the two germline ends. The CDR3 loop reads CAWSSHVWSSYEQYF. The CDR3 DNA reads TGTGCCTGGAGTTCACATGTTTGGTCATCCTACGAGCAGTACTTC.

The chain carries TRBV18 and TRBJ2-3; TRBD2 matches at 8 bases. CDR1 is KGHSH and CDR2 is LQKENI in the germline V gene. With 3 bases clipped from V and 3 bases from J, the junction kept 8 bases outside the gene matches. The CDR3 extends over 16 amino acids. In DNA, the CDR3 is TGTGCCAGCTCACCGTTGAGCGGGAGTGTTACAGATACGCAGTATTTT. As protein: CASSPLSGSVTDTQYF.

The gene calls are TRBV2 and TRBJ2-3; 7 bases fit TRBD1. The ends lost 7 bases at V and 3 bases at J; junction bases unmatched: 4. CDR1 SNHLY and CDR2 FYNNEI come from the germline V gene. There are 13 residues in the CDR3. In nucleotides, the CDR3 is TGTGCCAGCACCGGACAGGAGACAGATACGCAGTATTTT. It is translated as CASTGQETDTQYF.